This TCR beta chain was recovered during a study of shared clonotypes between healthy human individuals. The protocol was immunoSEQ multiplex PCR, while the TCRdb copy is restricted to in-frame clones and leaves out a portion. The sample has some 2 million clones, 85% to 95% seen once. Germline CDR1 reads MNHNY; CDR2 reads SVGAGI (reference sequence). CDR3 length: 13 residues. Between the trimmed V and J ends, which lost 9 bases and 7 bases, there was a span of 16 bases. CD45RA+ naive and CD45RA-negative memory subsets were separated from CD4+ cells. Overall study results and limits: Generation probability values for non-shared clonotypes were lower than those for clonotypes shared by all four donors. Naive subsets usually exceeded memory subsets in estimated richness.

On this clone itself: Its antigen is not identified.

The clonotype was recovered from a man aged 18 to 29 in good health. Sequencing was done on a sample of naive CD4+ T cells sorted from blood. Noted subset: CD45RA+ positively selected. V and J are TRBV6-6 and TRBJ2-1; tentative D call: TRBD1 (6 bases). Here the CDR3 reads CASRDYRVNEQFF. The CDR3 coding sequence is TGTGCCAGTCGTGACTACAGGGTAAATGAGCAGTTCTTC.